What follows describes a single T cell receptor (beta chain). The V and J ends lost 6 bases and 6 bases, in that order; junction bases with no gene match: 7. Germline V CDR1 and CDR2: MNHEY, SVGAGI. The CDR3 extends over 15 amino acids. The assay used deep level. Several immunoSEQ plates held equal portions of the genomic DNA taken from each subset. In the authors' workflow: Quality scores were absent from the junction-only immunoSEQ sequences, so filtering differed. Using immunoSEQ multiplex PCR, the repertoire was profiled, and TCRdb retains in-frame clones only, with some absent. Clone size and the V and J calls come from that table; the DNA yielded D and trimming. The sample carries some 1.5 million clones, roughly 96% recorded once. Researchers partitioned CD4+ cells into CD45RA+ naive and CD45RA-negative memory subsets. The source of the sample is a study of shared clonotypes between healthy human individuals.

This sequence was found in a man younger than 40 in good health. The sequenced material came from naive CD4+ T cells sorted from blood. Subset in this sample: CD45RA+ positively selected. The chain uses TRBV6-5 and TRBJ2-1, with TRBD2 matching 11 bases. The CDR3 DNA reads TGTGCCAGCAGGCCTACTAGCGGGAGCTTCAATGAGCAGTTCTTC. Residues: CASRPTSGSFNEQFF.